Below, 20 T cell receptor beta chains from the same sample are listed, as sequenced in a study of blood T cell repertoires in COVID-19. Assay: immunoSEQ multiplex PCR; the TCRdb copy retains only in-frame clones and omits some. The top ten hold about 2% of the sample, which has 150,000 to 200,000 clones, 85% to 95% seen once. Sequences were obtained from peripheral blood. The receptors derive from a woman aged 55 to 70 with COVID-19, enrolled during active disease.

J is TRBJ1-6 and V is TRBV5-1; 7 positions match TRBD1. This CDR3 region has 14 residues. V trimming: 6 bases; J trimming: 6 bases; junction bases outside the gene matches: 6. Per the germline V gene, CDR1 is SGHRS and CDR2 is YFSETQ. This chain's CDR3 is CASNEGTANSPLHF. CDR3 nucleotide sequence: TGCGCCAGCAACGAGGGGACAGCTAATTCACCCCTCCACTTT.

V is TRBV11-3 and J is TRBJ2-1; possible D gene TRBD1, 6 bases. There are 14 residues in the CDR3. V was trimmed by 4 bases and J by 4 bases, leaving 11 bases between them. From germline, CDR1 is SGHNT and CDR2 YENEEA. The CDR3 reads CASSSQGLYNEQFF. The CDR3 region has the DNA TGTGCCAGCAGCTCTCAGGGGTTGTACAATGAGCAGTTCTTC. Looking up the rest from reference TRBV11-3 and TRBJ2-1 gives the full variable domain: EAGVVQSPRYKIIEKKQPVAFWCNPISGHNTLYWYLQNLGQGPELLIRYENEEAVDDSQLPKDRFSAERLKGVDSTLKIQPAELGDSAVYLCASSSQGLYNEQFFGPGTRLTVL.

The rearrangement joins TRBV9 to TRBJ2-1; TRBD2 matches 12 bases. Germline V lookup: CDR1 SGDLS, CDR2 YYNGEE. J lost 7 bases, V lost 0 bases, and 5 bases had no gene match. The CDR3 covers 16 residues. The CDR3 spells CASSVVGLAGLNEQFF. Here the CDR3 DNA reads TGTGCCAGCAGCGTAGTTGGACTAGCGGGGTTAAATGAGCAGTTCTTC.

V and J are TRBV9 and TRBJ1-2; a possible D gene is TRBD1 (5 bases). CDR3 length: 11 amino acids. CDR1 is SGDLS, CDR2 YYNGEE, per germline. V lost 2 bases and J lost 11, with 10 bases in between. The CDR3 coding sequence is TGTGCCAGCAGCGTGGGGGACTATTACACCTTC. Protein product: CASSVGDYYTF.

The chain employs TRBV11-2 and TRBJ1-2; D gene ambiguous. The V end was cut by 1 base, the J end by 6 bases, with 6 bases between. CDR3 length: 12 amino acids. Germline CDR1 SGHAT, CDR2 FQNNGV. CDR3 loop: CASSLAGDGYTF. DNA for the CDR3: TGTGCCAGCAGCTTAGCCGGGGATGGCTACACCTTC.

The V and J genes are TRBV11-2 and TRBJ1-1; maybe TRBD1 (6 bases). Trimming shortened V by 6 bases and J by 5 bases, and 16 bases separated the two germline ends. Germline loops: CDR1 SGHAT, CDR2 FQNNGV. This CDR3 contains 14 residues. CDR3 sequence reads: CASSPDRFGTEAFF. CDR3 DNA sequence: TGTGCCAGCAGTCCAGACAGGTTCGGAACTGAAGCTTTCTTT. Full variable domain (remainder filled in from reference TRBV11-2 and TRBJ1-1): EAGVAQSPRYKIIEKRQSVAFWCNPISGHATLYWYQQILGQGPKLLIQFQNNGVVDDSQLPKDRFSAERLKGVDSTLKIQPAKLEDSAVYLCASSPDRFGTEAFFGQGTRLTVV.

V usage is TRBV5-4 and J usage is TRBJ2-5, with 10 bases aligning to TRBD1. CDR3 length equals 15 residues. The V and J ends lost 5 bases and 4 bases, in that order; junction bases with no gene match: 8. Germline-derived CDR1 and CDR2 are SGHNT and YYREEE (reference sequence). Here the CDR3 DNA reads TGTGCCAGCAGGGACGGACAGGGGGTAGGAGAGACCCAGTACTTC. It translates to CASRDGQGVGETQYF.

The table lists this clone with a count of one. The CDR3 bases are TGTGCCAGCAGTCCTTCCTGGGCCCATTCAAACTACGAGCAGTACTTC. Translated: CASSPSWAHSNYEQYF. The rearrangement uses TRBV27 and TRBJ2-7; D is unclear. The CDR3 runs 16 residues. V lost 5 bases, J lost 3 bases, and 20 bases lay in between. Germline-derived CDR1 and CDR2 are MNHEY and SMNVEV (reference sequence).

The chain uses TRBV5-1 and TRBJ2-5, with D possibly being TRBD2 (6 bases). The CDR3 extends over 17 amino acids. Per the germline V gene, CDR1 is SGHRS and CDR2 is YFSETQ. V gave up 0 bases and J gave up 4 bases, with 19 bases separating them. CDR3 bases: TGCGCCAGCAGCTTGGCCCCCTCTTTCGCGGAGGGAGAGACCCAGTACTTC. Residues: CASSLAPSFAEGETQYF.

This clone was seen once. J is TRBJ2-1 and V is TRBV30; 8 nucleotides align to TRBD2. CDR3 length: 19 residues. Germline lookup yields CDR1 GTSNPN and CDR2 SVGIG (reference sequence). The V gene end was trimmed by 3 bases and the J gene end by 0 bases; junction bases not matched to a gene: 16. The CDR3 reads CAWSRRRGGLETSYNEQFF. CDR3 in DNA: TGTGCCTGGAGCCGCCGCCGGGGGGGTCTAGAGACCTCCTACAATGAGCAGTTCTTC.

The genes are TRBV5-1 and TRBJ1-4, with 10 positions matching TRBD1. CDR3 length: 14 residues. Germline assignment: CDR1 SGHRS and CDR2 YFSETQ. V lost 2 bases and J lost 8; bases outside the gene matches: 3. CDR3 DNA: TGCGCCAGCAGCTTTGGACAGGGGGGAGAAAAACTGTTTTTT. It encodes CASSFGQGGEKLFF.

The rearrangement joins TRBV25-1 to TRBJ1-2; tentative D call: TRBD1 (6 bases). V was trimmed by 5 bases and J by 4 bases, leaving 11 bases between them. Germline-derived CDR1 and CDR2 are MGHDK and SYGVNS. The CDR3 sequence is 13 residues long. The CDR3 coding sequence is TGTGCCAGCAGTTACAGGGTTGGCTATGGCTACACCTTC. Its protein is CASSYRVGYGYTF.

This clone came up once. The chain joins TRBV19 to TRBJ1-3; 7 nucleotides align to TRBD1. Germline V CDR1 and CDR2: LNHDA, SQIVND (reference sequence). The CDR3 loop spans 16 amino acids. The J segment lost 4 bases and the V segment lost 5 bases, leaving 11 bases of the junction unmatched. The CDR3 is CASSLGQLLFGNTIYF. CDR3 coding DNA: TGTGCCAGTAGTTTGGGACAGCTTTTATTCGGAAACACCATATATTTT.

The J gene is TRBJ2-5, the V gene TRBV3-1 (or the pseudogene TRBV3-2), with 8 bases fitting TRBD2. Trimming at V came to 6 bases and at J to 2 bases, leaving 11 bases not matched to a gene. CDR3 length equals 16 residues. CDR1 is LGHDT, CDR2 YNNKEL, per germline (reference sequence). Written as DNA, the CDR3 is TGTGCCAGCAGTCCAACGATTAGCGGGGCGCAAGAGACCCAGTACTTC. It codes for CASSPTISGAQETQYF.

This clone was detected only a few times. J is TRBJ2-7 and V is TRBV5-6; D may be TRBD1 (5 bases). Trimming shortened V by 0 bases and J by 0 bases, and 13 bases separated the two germline ends. From germline, CDR1 is SGHDT and CDR2 YYEEEE. The CDR3 runs 16 residues. For the CDR3, the DNA is TGTGCCAGCAGCTTGGCAGGGTGGGAAGTCTCCTACGAGCAGTACTTC. It is translated as CASSLAGWEVSYEQYF.

This chain connects TRBV12-3 or TRBV12-4 to TRBJ2-7, with D tentatively TRBD1 (6 bases). The ends were cut back, 7 bases at V and 4 bases at J, with 11 bases in the middle. The CDR3 consists of 12 residues. The chain's CDR3 is CASTRTVYEQYF. The CDR3 DNA is TGTGCCAGCACTCGGACAGTTTACGAGCAGTACTTC.

This chain connects TRBV7-2 to TRBJ1-2; 8 nucleotides line up with TRBD1. CDR1 is SGHTA, CDR2 FQGNSA, per germline. The CDR3 spans 13 residues. V dropped 4 bases and J dropped 4; count of bases not matched to a gene: 2. DNA of the CDR3: TGTGCCAGCAGCTCGGGACAGGCCTATGGCTACACCTTC. Amino acid sequence: CASSSGQAYGYTF.

The V and J genes are TRBV5-1 and TRBJ1-2; no clear D gene. V shed 0 bases and J shed 2 bases, with 8 bases lying between them. The CDR3 is 14 amino acids. In germline, CDR1 is SGHRS, CDR2 YFSETQ. The CDR3 region has the DNA TGCGCCAGCAGCTTGGCTGTGGAGAACTATGGCTACACCTTC. Encoded protein: CASSLAVENYGYTF.

V usage is TRBV11-2 and J usage is TRBJ1-1, with 7 bases lining up with TRBD1. Germline CDR1 reads SGHAT; CDR2 reads FQNNGV. This CDR3 comprises 17 residues. V lost 1 base and J lost 1; bases outside the gene matches: 9. This CDR3 is CASSLGGTVGKNTEAFF. CDR3 nucleotide sequence: TGTGCCAGCAGCTTAGGGGGGACAGTTGGGAAGAACACTGAAGCTTTCTTT.

The chain recombines TRBV2 with TRBJ1-2, with a tentative D call TRBD1 (5 bases). The V gene lost 4 bases and the J gene lost 4 bases, with 10 bases spanning the gap. CDR3 size: 13 residues. Germline CDR1 reads SNHLY; CDR2 reads FYNNEI. The CDR3, as DNA: TGTGCCAGCAGTGCTGTGACAGCCTATGGCTACACCTTC. Translation gives CASSAVTAYGYTF.